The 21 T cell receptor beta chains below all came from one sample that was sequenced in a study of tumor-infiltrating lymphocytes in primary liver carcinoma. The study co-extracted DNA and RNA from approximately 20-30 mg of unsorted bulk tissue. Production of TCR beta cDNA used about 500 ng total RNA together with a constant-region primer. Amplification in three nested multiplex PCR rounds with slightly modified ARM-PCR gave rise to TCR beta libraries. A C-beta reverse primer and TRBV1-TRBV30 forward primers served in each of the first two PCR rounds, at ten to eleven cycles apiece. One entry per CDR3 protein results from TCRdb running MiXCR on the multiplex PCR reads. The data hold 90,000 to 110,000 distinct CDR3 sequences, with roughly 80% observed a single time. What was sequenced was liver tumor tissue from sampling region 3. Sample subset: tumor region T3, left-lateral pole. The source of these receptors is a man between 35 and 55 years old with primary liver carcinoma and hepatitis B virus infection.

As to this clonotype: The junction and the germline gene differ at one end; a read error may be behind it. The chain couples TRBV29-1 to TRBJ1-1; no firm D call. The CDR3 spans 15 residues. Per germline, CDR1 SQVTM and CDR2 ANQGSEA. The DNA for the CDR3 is TGCAGCGGTGGACCGGGCTTGGGGATGAACACTGAAGTTTTCTTT. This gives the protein CSGGPGLGMNTEVFF. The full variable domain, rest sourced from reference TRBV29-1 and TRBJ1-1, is SAVISQKPSRDICQRGTSLTIQCQVDSQVTMMFWYRQQPGQSLTLIATANQGSEATYESGFVIDKFPISRPNLTFSTLTVSNMSPEDSSIYLCSGGPGLGMNTEVFFGQGTRLTVV.

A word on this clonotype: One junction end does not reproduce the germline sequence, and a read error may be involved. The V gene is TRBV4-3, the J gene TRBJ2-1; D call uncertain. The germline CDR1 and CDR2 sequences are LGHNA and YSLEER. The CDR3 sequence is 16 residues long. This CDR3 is CASSQDPYSEYNKQIF. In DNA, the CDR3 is TGCGCCAGCAGCCAAGATCCCTACTCAGAATACAACAAACAGATCTTC.

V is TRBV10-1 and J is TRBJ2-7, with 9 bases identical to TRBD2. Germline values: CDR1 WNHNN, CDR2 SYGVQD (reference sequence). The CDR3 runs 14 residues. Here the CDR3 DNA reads TGCGTCGGCAGTGGGGAGACTAGCGGATACGAGCAGTACTTC. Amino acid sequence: CVGSGETSGYEQYF.

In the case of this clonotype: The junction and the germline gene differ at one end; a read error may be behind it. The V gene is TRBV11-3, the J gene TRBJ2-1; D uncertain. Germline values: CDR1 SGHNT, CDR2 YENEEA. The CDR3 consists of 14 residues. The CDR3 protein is CASSLGVSNNVQFF. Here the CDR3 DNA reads TGTGCCAGCAGCTTAGGCGTTTCGAACAATGTGCAGTTCTTT.

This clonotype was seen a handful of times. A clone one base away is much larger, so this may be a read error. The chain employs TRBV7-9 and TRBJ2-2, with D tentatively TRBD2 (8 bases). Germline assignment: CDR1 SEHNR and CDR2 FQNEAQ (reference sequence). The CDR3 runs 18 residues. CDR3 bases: TGTGCCAGCAGCTTAGCAGGAATAGCGGGACAGAACGCCGGGGAGCTGTTTTTT. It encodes CASSLAGIAGQNAGELFF.

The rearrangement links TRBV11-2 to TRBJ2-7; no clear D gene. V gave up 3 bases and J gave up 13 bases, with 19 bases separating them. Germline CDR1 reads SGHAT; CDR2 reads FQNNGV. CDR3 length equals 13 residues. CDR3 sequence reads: CASSFGQLYDHYF. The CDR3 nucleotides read TGTGCCAGCAGCTTTGGTCAGCTCTACGATCATTACTTC.

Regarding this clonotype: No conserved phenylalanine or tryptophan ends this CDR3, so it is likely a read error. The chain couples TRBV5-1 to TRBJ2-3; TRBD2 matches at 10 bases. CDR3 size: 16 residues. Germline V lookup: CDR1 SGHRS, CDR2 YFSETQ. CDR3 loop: CASSLAPSGSGDTQYL. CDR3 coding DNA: TGCGCCAGCAGCTTGGCACCTAGCGGGAGTGGAGATACACAGTATCTT.

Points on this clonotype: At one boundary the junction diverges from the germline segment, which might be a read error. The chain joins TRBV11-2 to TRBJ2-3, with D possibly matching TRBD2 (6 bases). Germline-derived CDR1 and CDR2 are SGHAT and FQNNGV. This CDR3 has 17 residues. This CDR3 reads CTSSLNPGETSTDTQYF. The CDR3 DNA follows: TGTACCAGCAGCTTAAATCCGGGGGAGACTAGTACAGATACGCAGTATTTT.

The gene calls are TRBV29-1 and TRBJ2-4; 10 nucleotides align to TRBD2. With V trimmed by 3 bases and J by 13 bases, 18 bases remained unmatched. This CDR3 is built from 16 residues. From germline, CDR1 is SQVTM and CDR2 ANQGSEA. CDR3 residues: CSVESLAGNSYNEQYF. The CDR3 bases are TGCAGCGTTGAGTCACTAGCGGGGAATTCCTACAATGAGCAGTACTTC.

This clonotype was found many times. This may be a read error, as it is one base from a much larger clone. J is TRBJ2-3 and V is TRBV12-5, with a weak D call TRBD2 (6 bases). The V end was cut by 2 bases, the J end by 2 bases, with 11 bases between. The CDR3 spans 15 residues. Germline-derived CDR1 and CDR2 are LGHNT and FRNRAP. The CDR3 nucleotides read TGTGCTAGTGGTTTGCCCGGGGACTTCACAGATACGCAGTATTTT. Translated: CASGLPGDFTDTQYF. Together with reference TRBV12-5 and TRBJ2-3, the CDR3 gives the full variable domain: DARVTQTPRHKVTEMGQEVTMRCQPILGHNTVFWYRQTMMQGLELLAYFRNRAPLDDSGMPKDRFSAEMPDATLATLKIQPSEPRDSAVYFCASGLPGDFTDTQYFGPGTRLTVL.

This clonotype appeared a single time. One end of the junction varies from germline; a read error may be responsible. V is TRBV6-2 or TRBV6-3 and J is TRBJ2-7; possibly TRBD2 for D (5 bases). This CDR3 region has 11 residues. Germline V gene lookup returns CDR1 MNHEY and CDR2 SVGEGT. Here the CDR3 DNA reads TGTGCCTGGTTGGCGGGCTACGAGCAGTACTTT. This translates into CAWLAGYEQYF.

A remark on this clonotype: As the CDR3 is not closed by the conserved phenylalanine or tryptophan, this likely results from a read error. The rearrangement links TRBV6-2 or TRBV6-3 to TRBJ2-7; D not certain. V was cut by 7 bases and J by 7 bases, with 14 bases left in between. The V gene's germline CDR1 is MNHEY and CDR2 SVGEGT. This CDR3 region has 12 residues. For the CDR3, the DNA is TGTGCCAGCACCCCTAGTGTATATGAGCAGTACTCC. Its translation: CASTPSVYEQYS.

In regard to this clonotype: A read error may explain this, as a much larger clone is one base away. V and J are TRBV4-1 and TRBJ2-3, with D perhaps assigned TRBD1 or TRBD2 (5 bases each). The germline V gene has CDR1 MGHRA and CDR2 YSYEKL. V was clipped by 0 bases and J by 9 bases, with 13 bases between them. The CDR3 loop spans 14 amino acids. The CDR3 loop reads CASSQDIGKGTQYF. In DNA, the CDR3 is TGCGCCAGCAGCCAAGATATCGGGAAGGGGACGCAGTATTTT.

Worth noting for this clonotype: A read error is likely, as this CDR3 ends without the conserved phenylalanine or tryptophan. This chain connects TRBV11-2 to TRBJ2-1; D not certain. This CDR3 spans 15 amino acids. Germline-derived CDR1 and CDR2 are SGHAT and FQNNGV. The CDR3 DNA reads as TGTGTCAGCAGCTTAGGGTCCGGTGTGGGGTATGAGCAGTTCTTA. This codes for CVSSLGSGVGYEQFL.

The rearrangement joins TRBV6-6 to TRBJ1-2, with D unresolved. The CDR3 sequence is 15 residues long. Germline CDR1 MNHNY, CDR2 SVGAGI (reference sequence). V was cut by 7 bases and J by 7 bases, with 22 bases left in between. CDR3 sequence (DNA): TGTGCCAGCAATCGTGTAATGGGCACTCAGTGTGGCTACACCTTC. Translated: CASNRVMGTQCGYTF.

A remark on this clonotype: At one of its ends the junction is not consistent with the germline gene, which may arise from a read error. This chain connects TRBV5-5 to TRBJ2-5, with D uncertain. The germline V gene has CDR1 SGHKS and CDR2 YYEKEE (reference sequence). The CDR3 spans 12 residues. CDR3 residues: CASSLGTETRYF. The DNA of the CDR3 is TGTGCCAGCAGTTTGGGTACAGAGACCCGGTATTTC.

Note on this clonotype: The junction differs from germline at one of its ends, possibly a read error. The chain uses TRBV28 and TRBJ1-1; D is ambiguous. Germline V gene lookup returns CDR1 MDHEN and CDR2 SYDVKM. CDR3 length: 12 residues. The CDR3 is CASSPNHTEDFF. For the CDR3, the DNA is TGTGCCAGCAGCCCTAACCACACTGAAGATTTCTTT.

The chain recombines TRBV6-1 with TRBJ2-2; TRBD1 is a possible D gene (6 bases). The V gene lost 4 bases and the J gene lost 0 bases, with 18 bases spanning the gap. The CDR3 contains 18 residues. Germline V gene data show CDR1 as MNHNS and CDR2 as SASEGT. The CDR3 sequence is CASSGGLIGGANTGELFF. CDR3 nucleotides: TGTGCCAGCAGTGGAGGGCTTATAGGGGGAGCGAACACCGGGGAGCTGTTTTTT.

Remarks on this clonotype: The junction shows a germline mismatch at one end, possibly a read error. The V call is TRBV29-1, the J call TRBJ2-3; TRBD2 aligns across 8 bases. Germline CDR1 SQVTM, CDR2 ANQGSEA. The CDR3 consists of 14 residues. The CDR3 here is CSVEGSGNTDTQYF. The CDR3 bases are TGCAGCGTTGAAGGTAGCGGGAACACAGATACACAGTATTTT.

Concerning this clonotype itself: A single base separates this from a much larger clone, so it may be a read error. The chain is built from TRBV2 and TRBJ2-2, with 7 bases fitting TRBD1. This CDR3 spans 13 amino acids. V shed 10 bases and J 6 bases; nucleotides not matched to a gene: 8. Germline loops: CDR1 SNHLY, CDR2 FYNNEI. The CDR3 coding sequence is TGTGCCAACAGGGGTCCCAACGCCGGGGAGCTGTTTTTT. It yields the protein CANRGPNAGELFF.

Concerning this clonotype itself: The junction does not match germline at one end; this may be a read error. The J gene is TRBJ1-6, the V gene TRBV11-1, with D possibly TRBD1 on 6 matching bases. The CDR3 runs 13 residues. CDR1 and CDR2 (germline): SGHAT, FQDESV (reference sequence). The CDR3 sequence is CACSGTLISPLHF. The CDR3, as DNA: TGTGCCTGCAGCGGGACACTGATTTCACCCCTCCACTTT.